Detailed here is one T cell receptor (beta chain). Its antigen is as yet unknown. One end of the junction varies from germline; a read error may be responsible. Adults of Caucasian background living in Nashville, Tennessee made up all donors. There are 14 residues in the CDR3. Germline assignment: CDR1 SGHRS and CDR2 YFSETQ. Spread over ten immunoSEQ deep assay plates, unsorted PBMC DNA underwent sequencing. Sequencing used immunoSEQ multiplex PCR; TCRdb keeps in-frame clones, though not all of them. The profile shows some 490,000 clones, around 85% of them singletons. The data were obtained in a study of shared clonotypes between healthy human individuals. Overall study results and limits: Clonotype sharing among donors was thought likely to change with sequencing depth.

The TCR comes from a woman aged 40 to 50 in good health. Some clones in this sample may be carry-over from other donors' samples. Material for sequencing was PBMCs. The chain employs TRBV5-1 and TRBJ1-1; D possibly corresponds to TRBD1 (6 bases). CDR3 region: CAISLETGNTEAFF. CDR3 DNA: TGCGCCATCAGCTTGGAGACAGGTAACACTGAAGCTTTCTTT.